The present entry profiles one T cell receptor beta chain with its context. Antigen: not known. The sample comes from a study of cytomegalovirus exposure and HLA in healthy donors. Study-wide context: Of around 400 genotyped donors, more than 75% grouped in the Caucasian-associated ancestry cluster. Study-wide findings and caveats: Equally common other TCR beta chains were less clonally expanded than HLA-associated ones, a later analysis found. Many donors carried some public TCRs, although rarity characterized most TCR sequences. Common viral pathogens seemed to be connected with several of the most significant clusters, according to a later analysis.

13 Jbeta primers and 60 Vbeta primers were used for the PCR. Profiled with immunoSEQ multiplex PCR; TCRdb holds only in-frame clones, not every one. The sample yields 200,000 or so clones, more than 60% seen once. Germline lookup yields CDR1 SSHAT and CDR2 FNYEAQ (reference sequence). This CDR3 region has 14 residues. V dropped 2 bases and J dropped 5 bases, with 13 bases sitting between them. This chain connects TRBV7-7 to TRBJ2-7; D possibly corresponds to TRBD1 (5 bases). The specimen was PBMCs. The sequence was collected from a woman aged 30 to 39 in good health and CMV-seropositive. CDR3 nucleotide sequence: TGTGCCAGCAGCTTACTGGGGCAGGTCGACGAGCAGTACTTC. Its translation: CASSLLGQVDEQYF.